Below, 15 T cell receptor beta chains from the same sample are listed, as sequenced in a study of cytomegalovirus exposure and HLA in healthy donors. Measured with immunoSEQ multiplex PCR; TCRdb has only the in-frame clones, and not every one. The sample consists of a few hundred thousand clones, 90% of them appearing once. Source material: PBMCs. The receptors here all came from a woman aged 25-40 years in good health and CMV-seronegative.

This clone was seen a single time. The chain carries TRBV10-3 and TRBJ1-1; weak D call: TRBD1 (5 bases). The CDR3 is made up of 15 amino acids. V dropped 3 bases and J dropped 4 bases, with 15 bases sitting between them. Germline assignment: CDR1 ENHRY and CDR2 SYGVKD. The CDR3 DNA is TGTGCCATCAGTGAATCGCCGGGGGTGGGCACTGAAGCTTTCTTT. This translates into CAISESPGVGTEAFF.

CDR3 amino acids: CASTNGGYDGYTF. In DNA form, the CDR3 reads TGTGCCAGCACTAACGGCGGCTATGATGGCTACACCTTC. The rearrangement links TRBV27 to TRBJ1-2; D uncertain. This CDR3 contains 13 residues. V shed 7 bases and J shed 6 bases, with 15 bases lying between them. Germline V gene lookup returns CDR1 MNHEY and CDR2 SMNVEV (reference sequence).

This clone was observed a few times. This sequence joins TRBV9 and TRBJ2-7, with 10 bases fitting TRBD2. The CDR3 runs 14 residues. The J segment lost 3 bases and the V segment lost 3 bases, leaving 3 bases of the junction unmatched. Germline V gene sequence: CDR1 SGDLS, CDR2 YYNGEE. CDR3 sequence (DNA): TGTGCCAGCAGCGCGGGACTAGCGAACTACGAGCAGTACTTC. Protein sequence: CASSAGLANYEQYF.

The chain has TRBV6-5 and TRBJ2-7, with 9 bases aligning to TRBD2. V lost 5 bases, J lost 3 bases, and 8 bases stayed unmatched. Germline V gives CDR1 MNHEY, CDR2 SVGAGI. The CDR3 has 15 amino acids. In nucleotides, the CDR3 is TGTGCCAGCAGTCCCTATAGCGGGAGAAGCTACGAGCAGTACTTC. Protein sequence: CASSPYSGRSYEQYF.

This rearrangement joins TRBV7-3 to TRBJ2-3; the D call may be TRBD1 or TRBD2 (5 bases each). Looked up from germline, CDR1 is SGHTA and CDR2 is FQGTGA. The CDR3 length is 14 residues. The germline V and J ends were trimmed by 4 bases and 5 bases, with 13 bases remaining between them. The CDR3 nucleotides are TGTGCCAGCAGCTCCTCGACTGGGGGAGATACGCAGTATTTT. Encoded protein: CASSSSTGGDTQYF.

Only one count was recorded for this clone. The chain has TRBV4-3 and TRBJ2-5; D is uncertain. V was shortened by 5 bases and J by 5 bases, with 6 bases between the two germline ends. The CDR3 runs to 11 residues. Germline CDR1 reads LGHNA; CDR2 reads YSLEER. CDR3 sequence reads: CASSSGETQYF. DNA for the CDR3: TGCGCCAGCAGCAGTGGGGAGACCCAGTACTTC.

This sequence joins TRBV29-1 and TRBJ1-5; a possible D gene is TRBD1 (5 bases). CDR1 SQVTM and CDR2 ANQGSEA come from the germline V gene. Trimming removed 7 bases at V and 0 bases at J, with 13 bases between. This CDR3 is built from 14 residues. The CDR3 loop reads CSDDWDLSNQPQHF. In DNA, the CDR3 is TGCAGCGACGACTGGGACCTTAGCAATCAGCCCCAGCATTTT.

This clone was counted once. The chain is built from TRBV4-3 and TRBJ2-1; no clear D. The CDR3 contains 16 residues. Trimming shortened V by 0 bases and J by 5 bases, and 14 bases separated the two germline ends. Germline-derived CDR1 and CDR2 are LGHNA and YSLEER. The DNA for the CDR3 is TGCGCCAGCAGCCAAGAGAGTAGTTACACACACAATGAGCAGTTCTTC. This translates into CASSQESSYTHNEQFF.

V is TRBV27 and J is TRBJ2-2, with 10 positions matching TRBD2. CDR3 size: 17 residues. The trim removed 6 bases at V and 0 bases at J, leaving 7 bases unmatched. CDR1 is MNHEY, CDR2 SMNVEV, per germline (reference sequence). The CDR3 DNA sequence: TGTGCCAGCAGGACCATAGCGGGAGGCTCGAACACCGGGGAGCTGTTTTTT. Protein: CASRTIAGGSNTGELFF.

This clone was detected a few times. The J gene is TRBJ2-3, the V gene TRBV6-4, with D uncertain. Trimming removed 2 bases at V and 2 bases at J, with 11 bases between. Germline V gives CDR1 MRHNA, CDR2 SNTAGT. This CDR3 comprises 15 residues. As DNA, the CDR3 is TGTGCCAGCAGTGACGACCCGGGCAACACAGATACGCAGTATTTT. Translated: CASSDDPGNTDTQYF.

This clone occurred once. The rearrangement links TRBV7-2 to TRBJ2-5, with D possibly being TRBD1 (5 bases). V was cut by 3 bases and J by 4 bases, with 6 bases left in between. This CDR3 is 12 amino acids long. Germline CDR1 is SGHTA and CDR2 is FQGNSA. The CDR3 coding sequence is TGTGCCAGCAGCTTTGACAGAGAGACCCAGTACTTC. Its translation: CASSFDRETQYF.

The rearrangement uses TRBV7-2 and TRBJ2-7, with a possible D match to TRBD2 (5 bases). V was shortened by 1 base and J by 3 bases, with 10 bases between the two germline ends. Per germline, CDR1 SGHTA and CDR2 FQGNSA. The CDR3 loop spans 14 amino acids. CDR3: CASSLGSSVYEQYF. CDR3 DNA sequence: TGTGCCAGCAGCTTAGGAAGTAGCGTCTACGAGCAGTACTTC.

The chain uses TRBV19 and TRBJ2-1; D is perhaps TRBD2 (6 bases). Germline V gene lookup returns CDR1 LNHDA and CDR2 SQIVND (reference sequence). The V end lost 4 bases, the J end lost 8 bases, and 12 bases lay between the germline ends. The CDR3 runs to 13 residues. CDR3 nucleotides: TGTGCCAGTAGTAGGGGCAGGGACTATGAGCAGTTCTTC. It translates to CASSRGRDYEQFF. The complete variable domain, with remaining parts taken from reference TRBV19 and TRBJ2-1, reads DGGITQSPKYLFRKEGQNVTLSCEQNLNHDAMYWYRQDPGQGLRLIYYSQIVNDFQKGDIAEGYSVSREKKESFPLTVTSAQKNPTAFYLCASSRGRDYEQFFGPGTRLTVL.

This chain joins TRBV29-1 and TRBJ2-2, with no clear D. V was pared by 3 bases and J by 0 bases, with 11 bases between. Germline-derived CDR1 and CDR2 are SQVTM and ANQGSEA. The CDR3 sequence is 15 residues long. The CDR3 sequence is CSVEVPAANTGELFF. In DNA, the CDR3 is TGCAGCGTTGAGGTTCCAGCCGCGAACACCGGGGAGCTGTTTTTT.

V gene TRBV11-2 combines with J gene TRBJ2-5; D perhaps matches TRBD1 (5 bases). The CDR3 consists of 14 residues. CDR1 and CDR2 from the germline V gene are SGHAT and FQNNGV. The germline V and J ends were trimmed by 1 base and 5 bases, with 11 bases remaining between them. The CDR3 region has the DNA TGTGCCAGCAGCTTAGTAGGGGCCAGGGAGACCCAGTACTTC. Translated, it gives CASSLVGARETQYF. Together with reference TRBV11-2 and TRBJ2-5, the CDR3 gives the full variable domain: EAGVAQSPRYKIIEKRQSVAFWCNPISGHATLYWYQQILGQGPKLLIQFQNNGVVDDSQLPKDRFSAERLKGVDSTLKIQPAKLEDSAVYLCASSLVGARETQYFGPGTRLLVL.